One and the same sample provided the 10 T cell receptor beta chains below, sequenced in a study of T-cell reconstitution after alpha-beta-depleted transplantation in children. The TCRbeta library incorporated unique molecular identifiers. TCRdb itself ran the PCR reads through MiXCR, one entry per CDR3 protein. In the table there are 97,000 or so distinct CDR3 sequences, roughly 7.2% of which are singletons. The input for sequencing was PBMCs, taken before TCRalphabeta/CD19-depleted stem cell transplant. The source is a boy aged 2-9 years with acute lymphoblastic leukemia, due to receive a stem cell transplant.

The chain combines TRBV12-3 or TRBV12-4 with TRBJ1-1; D gene uncertain. CDR3 length: 13 amino acids. The V and J ends lost 7 bases and 0 bases respectively, with 9 bases between them. CDR3 amino acids: CASTPTVNTEAFF. CDR3 sequence (DNA): TGTGCCAGCACCCCGACCGTGAACACTGAAGCTTTCTTT.

This chain joins TRBV5-6 and TRBJ1-2; no definite D call. The germline V gene has CDR1 SGHDT and CDR2 YYEEEE. The CDR3 is made up of 14 amino acids. V was trimmed by 0 bases and J by 2 bases, leaving 8 bases between them. The CDR3 loop is CASSLAFQNYGYTF. CDR3 nucleotides: TGTGCCAGCAGCTTGGCCTTTCAGAACTATGGCTACACCTTC. The variable domain in full, completed from reference TRBV5-6 and TRBJ1-2, reads DAGVTQSPTHLIKTRGQQVTLRCSPKSGHDTVSWYQQALGQGPQFIFQYYEEEERQRGNFPDRFSGHQFPNYSSELNVNALLLGDSALYLCASSLAFQNYGYTFGSGTRLTVV.

This clonotype has at least ten counts. V and J are TRBV6-5 and TRBJ2-1; 8 bases match TRBD1. The CDR3 is 13 amino acids. The germline V gene encodes CDR1 MNHEY and CDR2 SVGAGI. The V gene end was trimmed by 7 bases and the J gene end by 2 bases; junction bases not matched to a gene: 1. DNA for the CDR3: TGTGCCAGCACAGGGGGCCCCTACAATGAGCAGTTCTTC. It encodes CASTGGPYNEQFF.

The chain links TRBV25-1 to TRBJ1-2, with 7 nucleotides matching TRBD1. Trimming at V came to 8 bases and at J to 4 bases, leaving 7 bases not matched to a gene. CDR3 size: 13 residues. Germline CDR1 reads MGHDK; CDR2 reads SYGVNS. Here the CDR3 reads CASSRTGFYGYTF. DNA of the CDR3: TGTGCCAGCTCGAGGACAGGCTTCTATGGCTACACCTTC.

A few counts support this clonotype. The chain couples TRBV29-1 to TRBJ2-7, with D perhaps TRBD2 (5 bases). This CDR3 is 12 amino acids long. Trimming pared 2 bases from V and 3 bases from J, leaving 8 bases between. CDR1 is SQVTM, CDR2 ANQGSEA, per germline. Here the CDR3 DNA reads TGCAGCGTTGAAAGGGAGAACTACGAGCAGTACTTC. Amino acids: CSVERENYEQYF.

This clonotype was recorded a few times. The chain employs TRBV9 and TRBJ1-2; D is possibly TRBD1 (5 bases). Germline CDR1 is SGDLS and CDR2 is YYNGEE. V was trimmed by 5 bases and J by 5 bases, leaving 7 bases between them. The CDR3 is 11 residues long. CDR3 in amino acids: CASSTGYGYTF. The DNA of the CDR3 is TGTGCCAGCAGTACAGGATATGGCTACACCTTC.

This chain's CDR3 is CASSLAAGVNEQFF. CDR3 DNA: TGCGCCAGCAGCTTGGCAGCGGGGGTAAATGAGCAGTTCTTC. The genes are TRBV5-1 and TRBJ2-1; 8 positions agree with TRBD2. The CDR3 length is 14 residues. CDR1 SGHRS and CDR2 YFSETQ come from the germline V gene. V shed 0 bases, J shed 7 bases, and the junction held 3 bases outside the gene matches.

This clonotype occurred a few times. The chain couples TRBV6-1 to TRBJ1-1, with D unresolved. V was clipped by 6 bases and J by 1 base, with 9 bases between them. This CDR3 is built from 13 residues. CDR1 MNHNS and CDR2 SASEGT come from the germline V gene. Here the CDR3 reads CASRPVGNTEAFF. The CDR3 region has the DNA TGTGCCAGCAGGCCGGTAGGGAACACTGAAGCTTTCTTT.

This clonotype has at least ten counts. CDR3 in DNA: TGTGCCAGCATAAAGGGCACCTCTAATTCACCCCTCCACTTT. It is translated as CASIKGTSNSPLHF. The gene calls are TRBV12-3 or TRBV12-4 and TRBJ1-6; D is ambiguous. The CDR3 is 14 amino acids. Trimming took 7 bases from V and 6 from J, leaving 13 bases between them.

In this sample, this clonotype turned up many times. This chain connects TRBV11-2 to TRBJ2-3, with D unclear. This CDR3 is built from 13 residues. The V end lost 6 bases, the J end lost 0 bases, and 7 bases lay between the germline ends. CDR1 and CDR2 from the germline V gene are SGHAT and FQNNGV. The CDR3 DNA is TGTGCCAGCAGGGGGTTTAGCACAGATACGCAGTATTTT. Amino acid sequence: CASRGFSTDTQYF.